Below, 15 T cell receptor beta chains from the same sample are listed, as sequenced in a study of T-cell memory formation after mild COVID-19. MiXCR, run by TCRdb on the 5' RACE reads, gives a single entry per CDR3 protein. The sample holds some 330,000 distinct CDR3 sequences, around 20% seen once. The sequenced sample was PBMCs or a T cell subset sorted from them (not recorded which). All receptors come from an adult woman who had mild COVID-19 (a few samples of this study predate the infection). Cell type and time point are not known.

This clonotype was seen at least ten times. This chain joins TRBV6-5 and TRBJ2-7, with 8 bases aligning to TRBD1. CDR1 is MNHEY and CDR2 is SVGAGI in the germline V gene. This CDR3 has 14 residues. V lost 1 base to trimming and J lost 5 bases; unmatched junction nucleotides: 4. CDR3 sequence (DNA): TGTGCCAGCAGTTACTATCGGACAGGGCACGAGCAGTACTTC. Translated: CASSYYRTGHEQYF.

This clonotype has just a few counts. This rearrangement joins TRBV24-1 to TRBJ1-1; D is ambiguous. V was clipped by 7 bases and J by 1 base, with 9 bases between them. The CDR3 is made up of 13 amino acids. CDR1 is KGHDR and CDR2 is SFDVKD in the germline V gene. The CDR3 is CATRGIANTEAFF. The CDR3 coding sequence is TGTGCCACCAGAGGTATTGCGAACACTGAAGCTTTCTTT.

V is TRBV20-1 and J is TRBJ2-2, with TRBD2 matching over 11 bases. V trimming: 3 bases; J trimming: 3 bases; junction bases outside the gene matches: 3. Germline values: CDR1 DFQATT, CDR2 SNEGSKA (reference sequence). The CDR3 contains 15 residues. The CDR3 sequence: CSARTSGTHTGELFF. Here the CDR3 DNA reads TGCAGTGCTAGGACTAGCGGGACTCACACCGGGGAGCTGTTTTTT.

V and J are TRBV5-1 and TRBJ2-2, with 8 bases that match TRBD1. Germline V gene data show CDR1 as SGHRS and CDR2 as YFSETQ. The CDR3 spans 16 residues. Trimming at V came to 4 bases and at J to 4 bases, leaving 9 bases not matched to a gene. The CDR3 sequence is CASSRGQVLGTGELFF. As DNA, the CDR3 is TGCGCCAGCAGCCGGGGACAGGTTTTGGGCACCGGGGAGCTGTTTTTT.

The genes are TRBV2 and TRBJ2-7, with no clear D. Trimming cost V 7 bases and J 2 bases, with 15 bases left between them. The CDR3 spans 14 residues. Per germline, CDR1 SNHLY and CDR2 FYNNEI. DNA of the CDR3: TGTGCCAGCACCCAAGAAGGCGGACCCTACGAGCAGTACTTC. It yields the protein CASTQEGGPYEQYF.

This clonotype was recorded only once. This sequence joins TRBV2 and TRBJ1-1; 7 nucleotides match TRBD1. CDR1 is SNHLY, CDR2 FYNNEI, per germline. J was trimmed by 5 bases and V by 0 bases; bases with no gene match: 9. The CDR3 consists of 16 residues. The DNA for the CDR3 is TGTGCCAGCAGTGAAGCGCTGGACAGGAGAAGGACTGAAGCTTTCTTT. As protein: CASSEALDRRRTEAFF.

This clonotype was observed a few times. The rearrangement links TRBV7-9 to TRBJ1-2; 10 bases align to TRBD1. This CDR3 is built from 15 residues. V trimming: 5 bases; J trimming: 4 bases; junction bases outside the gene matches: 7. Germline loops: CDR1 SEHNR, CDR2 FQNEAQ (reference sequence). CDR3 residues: CASSNDRGLSYGYTF. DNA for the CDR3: TGTGCCAGCAGCAATGACAGGGGGCTAAGCTATGGCTACACCTTC.

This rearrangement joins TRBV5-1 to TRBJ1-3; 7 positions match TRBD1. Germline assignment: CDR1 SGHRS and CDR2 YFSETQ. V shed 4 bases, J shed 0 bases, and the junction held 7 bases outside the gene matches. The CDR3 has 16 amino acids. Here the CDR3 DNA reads TGCGCCAGCAGCGCACAGGGGACAAGCTCTGGAAACACCATATATTTT. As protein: CASSAQGTSSGNTIYF.

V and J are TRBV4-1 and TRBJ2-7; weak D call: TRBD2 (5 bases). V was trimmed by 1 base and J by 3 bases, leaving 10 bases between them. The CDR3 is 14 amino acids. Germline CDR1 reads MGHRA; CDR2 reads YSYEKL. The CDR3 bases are TGCGCCAGCAGCCAAGTTGCCGGGAACTACGAGCAGTACTTC. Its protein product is CASSQVAGNYEQYF.

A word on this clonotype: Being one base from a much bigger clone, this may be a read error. The CDR3 here is CASSLGHTEAFF. Written as DNA, the CDR3 is TGTGCCAGCAGCTTGGGGCACACTGAAGCTTTCTTT. The genes are TRBV5-5 and TRBJ1-1; D call uncertain. The CDR3 runs to 12 residues. The V gene lost 0 bases and the J gene lost 3 bases, with 3 bases spanning the gap. Germline values: CDR1 SGHKS, CDR2 YYEKEE (reference sequence).

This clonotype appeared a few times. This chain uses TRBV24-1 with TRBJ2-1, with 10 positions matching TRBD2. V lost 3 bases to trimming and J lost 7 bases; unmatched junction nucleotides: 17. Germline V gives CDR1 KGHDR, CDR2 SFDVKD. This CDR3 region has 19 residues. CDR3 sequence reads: CATSDTGVSGGGSRNEQFF. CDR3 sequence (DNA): TGTGCCACCAGTGATACAGGGGTGAGCGGGGGGGGCTCCCGAAATGAGCAGTTCTTC.

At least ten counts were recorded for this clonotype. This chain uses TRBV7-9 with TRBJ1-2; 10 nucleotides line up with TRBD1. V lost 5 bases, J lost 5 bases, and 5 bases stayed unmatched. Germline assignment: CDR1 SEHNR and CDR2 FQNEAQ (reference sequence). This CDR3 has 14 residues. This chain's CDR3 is CASSPGTGVYGYTF. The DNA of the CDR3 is TGTGCCAGCAGCCCCGGGACAGGGGTTTATGGCTACACCTTC.

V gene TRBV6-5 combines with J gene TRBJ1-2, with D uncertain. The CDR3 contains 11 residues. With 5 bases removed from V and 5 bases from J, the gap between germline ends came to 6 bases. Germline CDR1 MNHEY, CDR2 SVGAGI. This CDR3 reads CASSTWYGYTF. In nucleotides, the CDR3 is TGTGCCAGCAGTACATGGTATGGCTACACCTTC.

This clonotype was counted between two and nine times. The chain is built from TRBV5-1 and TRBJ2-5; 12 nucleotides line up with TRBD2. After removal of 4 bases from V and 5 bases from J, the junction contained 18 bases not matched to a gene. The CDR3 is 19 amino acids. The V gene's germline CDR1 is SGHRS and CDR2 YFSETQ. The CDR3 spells CASSRTSGIRLLPWETQYF. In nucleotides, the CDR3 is TGCGCCAGCAGCCGGACTAGCGGGATCCGTCTCCTGCCTTGGGAGACCCAGTACTTC.

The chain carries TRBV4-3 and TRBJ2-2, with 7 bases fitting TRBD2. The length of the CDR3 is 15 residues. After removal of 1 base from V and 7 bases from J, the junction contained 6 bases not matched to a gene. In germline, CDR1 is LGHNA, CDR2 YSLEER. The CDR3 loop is CASSQGLALGGELFF. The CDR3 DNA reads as TGCGCCAGCAGCCAAGGACTAGCTCTGGGCGGGGAGCTGTTTTTT.